This T cell receptor (beta chain) was sequenced in a study of human T cells and chemical hapten exposure. TCRdb reprocessed the RACE reads via MiXCR and lists one record per CDR3 protein. The sample consists of some 400,000 distinct CDR3 sequences, about 5.1% of them appearing once. Documented time point: pre-sensitization, week 0. Treatment indicated: therapeutic diphenylcyclopropenone sensitization with weekly scalp DPC. This clonotype came up a few times. The antigen remains unidentified. The germline gives CDR1 SGHVS, CDR2 FQNEAQ. The CDR3 contains 14 residues. The germline V and J ends were trimmed by 1 base and 2 bases, with 8 bases remaining between them. Study-level findings and limits: Donor immune responses may differ from healthy people's, since all donors had alopecia.

This receptor was obtained from a woman in her 50s with alopecia areata. Some clones in this sample may be carry-over from other donors' samples. Sequenced here: whole blood, sampled in connection with sensitization to the hapten diphenylcyclopropenone (DPC). The chain combines TRBV7-8 with TRBJ1-1; D ambiguous. The CDR3 spells CASSLVSVNTEAFF. CDR3 DNA sequence: TGTGCCAGCAGCTTAGTATCAGTTAACACTGAAGCTTTCTTT.